Below, 26 T cell receptor beta chains from the same sample are listed, as sequenced in a study of blood T cell repertoires in COVID-19. Only in-frame clones appear in the TCRdb table, and some are missing; sequencing was by immunoSEQ multiplex PCR. The sample comprises 300,000 to 350,000 clones, roughly 90% of which are singletons, and less than 3.5% rests with the top ten. Sequencing was performed on peripheral blood. Receptor source: a woman aged 25-40 years with COVID-19, enrolled during active disease.

V and J are TRBV11-2 and TRBJ1-3, with TRBD1 identical over 7 bases. V was clipped by 1 base and J by 1 base; unmatched bases: 4. The germline CDR1 and CDR2 sequences are SGHAT and FQNNGV. The CDR3 has 16 amino acids. This CDR3 reads CASSLAGRGSGNTIYF. In nucleotides, the CDR3 is TGTGCCAGCAGCTTAGCGGGCAGGGGGTCTGGAAACACCATATATTTT.

Here the CDR3 reads CASSPEGRGRYEQYF. CDR3 in DNA: TGCGCCAGCAGCCCGGAAGGCAGGGGCCGGTACGAGCAGTACTTC. The genes are TRBV23-1 and TRBJ2-7, with D possibly matching TRBD1 (6 bases). TRBV23-1 qualifies as an ORF whose function is uncertain. Trimming removed 6 bases at V and 4 bases at J, with 19 bases between. This CDR3 has 15 amino acids.

The genes are TRBV5-6 and TRBJ2-3; 10 nucleotides line up with TRBD1. With V trimmed by 4 bases and J by 2 bases, 7 bases remained unmatched. In germline, CDR1 is SGHDT, CDR2 YYEEEE. The length of the CDR3 is 16 residues. The CDR3 sequence: CASSVGTGVYTDTQYF. CDR3 DNA sequence: TGTGCCAGCAGCGTAGGGACAGGGGTCTACACAGATACGCAGTATTTT.

The chain employs TRBV19 and TRBJ1-5; D gene ambiguous. V lost 6 bases and J lost 5, with 11 bases in between. CDR3 length equals 13 residues. Per the germline V gene, CDR1 is LNHDA and CDR2 is SQIVND (reference sequence). The DNA of the CDR3 is TGTGCCAGTAGGATGACTTGGGATCAGCCCCAGCATTTT. Encoded protein: CASRMTWDQPQHF.

The genes are TRBV9 and TRBJ1-3, with D possibly matching TRBD1 (6 bases). CDR3 size: 14 residues. V was clipped by 3 bases and J by 4 bases, with 11 bases between them. The V gene's germline CDR1 is SGDLS and CDR2 YYNGEE. The CDR3 nucleotides are TGTGCCAGCAGCGGGGAAGGGACAGGAAACACCATATATTTT. This sequence encodes CASSGEGTGNTIYF.

This chain uses TRBV6-5 with TRBJ2-1; weak D call: TRBD2 (5 bases). Germline V gene lookup returns CDR1 MNHEY and CDR2 SVGAGI. Trimming pared 0 bases from V and 7 bases from J, leaving 7 bases between. The CDR3 consists of 13 residues. This CDR3 reads CASSYSTGNEQFF. The CDR3 DNA reads TGTGCCAGCAGTTACTCGACGGGGAATGAGCAGTTCTTC.

J is TRBJ2-1 and V is TRBV6-1; a possible D gene is TRBD1 (5 bases). The V end was cut by 1 base, the J end by 6 bases, with 13 bases between. The CDR3 is 15 amino acids. Germline V gene data show CDR1 as MNHNS and CDR2 as SASEGT. In DNA form, the CDR3 reads TGTGCCAGCAGTGAAGAAGGACACCCCTCCAATGAGCAGTTCTTC. Protein: CASSEEGHPSNEQFF.

This rearrangement joins TRBV5-5 to TRBJ1-5, with 8 positions matching TRBD1. The CDR3 covers 14 residues. Germline V CDR1 and CDR2: SGHKS, YYEKEE (reference sequence). Losses at the gene ends were 4 bases for V and 4 bases for J; bases not matched to a gene: 4. CDR3 loop: CASSERDRNQPQHF. In DNA form, the CDR3 reads TGTGCCAGCAGCGAAAGGGACAGGAATCAGCCCCAGCATTTT. The variable domain in full, completed from reference TRBV5-5 and TRBJ1-5, reads DAGVTQSPTHLIKTRGQQVTLRCSPISGHKSVSWYQQVLGQGPQFIFQYYEKEERGRGNFPDRFSARQFPNYSSELNVNALLLGDSALYLCASSERDRNQPQHFGDGTRLSIL.

V and J are TRBV10-2 and TRBJ1-1; the D is unclear. CDR3 size: 14 residues. Trimming shortened V by 1 base and J by 1 base, and 7 bases separated the two germline ends. Germline loops: CDR1 WSHSY, CDR2 SAAADI. The CDR3 DNA reads as TGCGCCAGCAGTGAGTGGCTTAAGAACACTGAAGCTTTCTTT. Encoded protein: CASSEWLKNTEAFF.

The rearrangement links TRBV15 to TRBJ1-3, with a weak D call TRBD1 (5 bases). Germline assignment: CDR1 LNHNV and CDR2 YYDKDF (reference sequence). V was clipped by 0 bases and J by 4 bases, with 16 bases between them. This CDR3 spans 17 amino acids. The CDR3 spells CATSRDRSRANGNTIYF. The DNA for the CDR3 is TGTGCCACCAGCAGAGATCGATCCAGGGCTAACGGAAACACCATATATTTT.

This chain uses TRBV19 with TRBJ2-2, with 10 positions matching TRBD1. Germline loops: CDR1 LNHDA, CDR2 SQIVND (reference sequence). Trimming took 6 bases from V and 5 from J; bases not matched to a gene: 3. The CDR3 has 14 amino acids. The DNA for the CDR3 is TGTGCCAGTAGGGGGACAGGGGCTACCGGGGAGCTGTTTTTT. Translating gives CASRGTGATGELFF.

This clone was observed a single time. The sample contains more than one DNA sequence encoding this CDR3. The V call is TRBV6-5, the J call TRBJ2-7; D is possibly TRBD2 (6 bases). The CDR3 is 13 amino acids. Germline V gives CDR1 MNHEY, CDR2 SVGAGI. Trimming stripped 2 bases from V and 3 bases from J, with 8 bases between. This chain's CDR3 is CASSYMGGYEQYF. In nucleotides, the CDR3 is TGTGCCAGCAGTTACATGGGGGGCTACGAGCAGTACTTC.

The chain links TRBV28 to TRBJ1-2; 8 positions match TRBD1. This CDR3 comprises 16 residues. Germline-derived CDR1 and CDR2 are MDHEN and SYDVKM. The junction had 16 bases not matched to a gene; V was cut back by 5 bases and J by 8 bases. The CDR3 loop is CASSPSPFGQGGGYTF. CDR3 DNA sequence: TGTGCCAGCAGTCCCTCACCTTTTGGACAGGGAGGAGGCTACACCTTC.

To note about this clone: The sample has other DNA sequences that encode this CDR3 too. J is TRBJ2-1 and V is TRBV28; weak D call: TRBD1 (6 bases). Deletions cut 6 bases from V and 1 base from J, with 13 bases between. Looked up from germline, CDR1 is MDHEN and CDR2 is SYDVKM. The CDR3 is 15 amino acids. CDR3 amino acids: CASRSGQGSYNEQFF. For the CDR3, the DNA is TGTGCCAGCAGGAGCGGTCAGGGGTCCTACAATGAGCAGTTCTTC.

J is TRBJ2-4 and V is TRBV15; 7 bases align to TRBD2. Per the germline V gene, CDR1 is LNHNV and CDR2 is YYDKDF (reference sequence). V trimming: 0 bases; J trimming: 3 bases; junction bases outside the gene matches: 5. The CDR3 loop spans 16 amino acids. The CDR3 bases are TGTGCCACCAGCAGAGATAACCTAGCGGACAAAAACATTCAGTACTTC. Translation gives CATSRDNLADKNIQYF.

The chain is built from TRBV7-2 and TRBJ1-1, with D possibly matching TRBD1 (5 bases). V was shortened by 5 bases and J by 1 base, with 17 bases between the two germline ends. CDR3 length: 16 residues. Germline assignment: CDR1 SGHTA and CDR2 FQGNSA. The CDR3 bases are TGTGCCAGCAGCGCCGAAGGCGGGGGACCGAACACTGAAGCTTTCTTT. As protein: CASSAEGGGPNTEAFF.

This clone showed up just once. This rearrangement joins TRBV5-1 to TRBJ2-5; 8 nucleotides agree with TRBD2. Unmatched junction bases numbered 14, after V lost 8 bases and J lost 5 bases. The CDR3 runs to 15 residues. Germline-derived CDR1 and CDR2 are SGHRS and YFSETQ. The CDR3 nucleotides are TGCGCCAGTAGCGGGTCGGGAGGGACGAAGGAGACCCAGTACTTC. Its protein is CASSGSGGTKETQYF.

The V call is TRBV7-9, the J call TRBJ1-2; TRBD1 matches 9 bases. V lost 0 bases and J lost 1; bases outside the gene matches: 3. The V gene's germline CDR1 is SEHNR and CDR2 FQNEAQ (reference sequence). The length of the CDR3 is 16 residues. The CDR3 region is CASSLAGDRVNYGYTF. The CDR3 nucleotides are TGTGCCAGCAGCTTAGCGGGGGACAGGGTTAACTATGGCTACACCTTC.

The chain employs TRBV27 and TRBJ1-1, with D possibly matching TRBD1 (5 bases). V gave up 6 bases and J gave up 3 bases, with 11 bases separating them. The CDR3 has 13 amino acids. CDR1 and CDR2 from the germline V gene are MNHEY and SMNVEV (reference sequence). CDR3 in DNA: TGTGCCAGCAGCCTATACAGGCACACTGAAGCTTTCTTT. This sequence encodes CASSLYRHTEAFF.

The chain has TRBV7-8 and TRBJ1-3; D gene unclear. V lost 4 bases and J lost 0, with 13 bases in between. The germline V gene has CDR1 SGHVS and CDR2 FQNEAQ. The CDR3 length is 16 residues. The CDR3 DNA sequence: TGTGCCAGCAGCTCCTCGGACTGGCTCTCTGGAAACACCATATATTTT. This encodes CASSSSDWLSGNTIYF.

CDR3 region: CASSLVGTGSGANVLTF. As DNA, the CDR3 is TGTGCCAGCAGCTTAGTTGGGACAGGGTCCGGGGCCAACGTCCTGACTTTC. J is TRBJ2-6 and V is TRBV7-2; 9 nucleotides line up with TRBD1. Germline V gene data show CDR1 as SGHTA and CDR2 as FQGNSA. This CDR3 is built from 17 residues. J gave up 4 bases and V 1 base, and 5 bases lay outside the gene matches.

This chain links TRBV5-4 with TRBJ2-1, with 9 bases matching TRBD2. Per the germline V gene, CDR1 is SGHNT and CDR2 is YYREEE (reference sequence). The J segment lost 5 bases and the V segment lost 0 bases, leaving 3 bases of the junction unmatched. The CDR3 is made up of 15 amino acids. This chain's CDR3 is CASSLVSGSHNEQFF. Written as DNA, the CDR3 is TGTGCCAGCAGCTTGGTTAGCGGGAGTCACAATGAGCAGTTCTTC.

The V call is TRBV7-2, the J call TRBJ1-2; 7 bases line up with TRBD1. V was pared by 2 bases and J by 0 bases, with 9 bases of the junction left unmatched. Per the germline V gene, CDR1 is SGHTA and CDR2 is FQGNSA. The length of the CDR3 is 17 residues. The CDR3 region is CASSLPGQITANYGYTF. The CDR3 DNA sequence: TGTGCCAGCAGCTTACCGGGACAGATAACCGCTAACTATGGCTACACCTTC.

V gene TRBV20-1 combines with J gene TRBJ1-2; D call uncertain. The CDR3 runs to 10 residues. V gave up 3 bases and J gave up 8 bases, with 7 bases separating them. Germline CDR1 reads DFQATT; CDR2 reads SNEGSKA (reference sequence). In DNA form, the CDR3 reads TGCAGTGCTAGTACGGGGGGCTACACCTTC. This codes for CSASTGGYTF.

V and J are TRBV6-5 and TRBJ1-2; TRBD1 agrees at 10 bases. Trimming took 6 bases from V and 2 from J; bases not matched to a gene: 3. This CDR3 has 14 amino acids. Germline V gene lookup returns CDR1 MNHEY and CDR2 SVGAGI. The CDR3 spells CASRPGQGNYGYTF. CDR3 nucleotide sequence: TGTGCCAGCAGACCGGGACAGGGGAACTATGGCTACACCTTC.

The rearrangement links TRBV5-1 to TRBJ1-5, with TRBD1 identical over 8 bases. Germline trimming cut 3 bases from V and 2 bases from J; bases unmatched to any gene: 7. The CDR3 contains 16 residues. Germline V gene sequence: CDR1 SGHRS, CDR2 YFSETQ. This CDR3 is CASSSGGEEGNQPQHF. The DNA of the CDR3 is TGCGCCAGCAGCTCAGGGGGCGAAGAGGGCAATCAGCCCCAGCATTTT.